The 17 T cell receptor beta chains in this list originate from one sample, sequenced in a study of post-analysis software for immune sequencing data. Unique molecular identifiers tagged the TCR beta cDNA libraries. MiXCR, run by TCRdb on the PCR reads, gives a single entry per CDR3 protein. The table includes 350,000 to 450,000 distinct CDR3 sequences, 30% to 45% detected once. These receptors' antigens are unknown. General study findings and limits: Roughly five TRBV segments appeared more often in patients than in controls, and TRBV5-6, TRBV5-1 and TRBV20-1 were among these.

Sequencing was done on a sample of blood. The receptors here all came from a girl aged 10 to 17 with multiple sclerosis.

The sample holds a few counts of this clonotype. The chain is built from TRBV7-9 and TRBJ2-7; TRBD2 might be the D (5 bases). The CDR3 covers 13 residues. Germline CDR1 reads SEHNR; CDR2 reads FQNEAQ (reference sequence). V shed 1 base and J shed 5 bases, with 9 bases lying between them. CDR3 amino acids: CASSLGGQNEQYF. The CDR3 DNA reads TGTGCCAGCAGCTTAGGAGGGCAAAACGAGCAGTACTTC.

CDR3 DNA: TGTGCCAGCAGTGAATGGGAGGGGACACCCTACACTGAAGCTTTCTTT. The encoded protein is CASSEWEGTPYTEAFF. J is TRBJ1-1 and V is TRBV6-1; D is perhaps TRBD1 (6 bases). V was cut by 2 bases and J by 3 bases, with 16 bases left in between. CDR1 MNHNS and CDR2 SASEGT come from the germline V gene. This CDR3 region has 16 residues.

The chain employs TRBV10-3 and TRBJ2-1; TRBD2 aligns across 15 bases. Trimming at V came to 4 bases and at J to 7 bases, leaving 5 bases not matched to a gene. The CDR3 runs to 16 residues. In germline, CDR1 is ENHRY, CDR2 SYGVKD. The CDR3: CAISGTSGGALNEQFF. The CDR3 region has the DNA TGTGCCATCAGTGGGACTAGCGGGGGGGCCTTGAATGAGCAGTTCTTC.

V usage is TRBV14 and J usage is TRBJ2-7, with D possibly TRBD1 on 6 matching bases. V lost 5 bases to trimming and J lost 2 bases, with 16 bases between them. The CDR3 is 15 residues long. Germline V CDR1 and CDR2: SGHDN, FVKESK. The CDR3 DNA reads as TGTGCCAGCAGCACCACCGACAGGCGAACCTACGAGCAGTACTTC. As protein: CASSTTDRRTYEQYF.

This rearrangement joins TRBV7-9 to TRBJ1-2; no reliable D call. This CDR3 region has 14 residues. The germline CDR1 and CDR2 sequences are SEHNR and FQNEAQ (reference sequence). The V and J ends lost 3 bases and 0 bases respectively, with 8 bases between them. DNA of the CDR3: TGTGCCAGCAGCTTCGGCAACGCTAACTATGGCTACACCTTC. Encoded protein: CASSFGNANYGYTF.

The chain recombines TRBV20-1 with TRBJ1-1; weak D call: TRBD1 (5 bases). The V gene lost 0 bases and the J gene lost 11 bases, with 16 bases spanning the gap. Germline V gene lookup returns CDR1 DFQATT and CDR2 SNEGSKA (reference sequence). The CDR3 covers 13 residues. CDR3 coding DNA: TGCAGTGCTAGAGATAAGGGGACGGTCAAGGCTTTCTTT. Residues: CSARDKGTVKAFF.

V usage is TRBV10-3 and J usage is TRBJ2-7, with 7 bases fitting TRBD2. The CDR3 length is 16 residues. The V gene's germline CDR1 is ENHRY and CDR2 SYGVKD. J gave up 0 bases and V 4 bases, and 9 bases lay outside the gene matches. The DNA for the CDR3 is TGTGCCATCAGTGGGGAGAGCGGGGCGGCCTCCTACGAGCAGTACTTC. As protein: CAISGESGAASYEQYF.

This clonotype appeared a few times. The CDR3 coding sequence is TGTGCCAGCAGTTTAGCGACACCTCTACGGACAGGAGGGGTCTATGGCTACACCTTC. It specifies CASSLATPLRTGGVYGYTF. The chain combines TRBV27 with TRBJ1-2; TRBD1 matches 7 bases. The CDR3 has 19 amino acids. CDR1 and CDR2 from the germline V gene are MNHEY and SMNVEV (reference sequence). V shed 2 bases and J 4 bases; nucleotides not matched to a gene: 19.

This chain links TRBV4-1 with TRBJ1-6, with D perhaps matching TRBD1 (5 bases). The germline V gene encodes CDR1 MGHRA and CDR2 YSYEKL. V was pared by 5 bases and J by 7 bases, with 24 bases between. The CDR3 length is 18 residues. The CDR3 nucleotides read TGCGCCAGCAGCGCAGAATTCGGGGCCACTATATTAAATTCACCCCTCCACTTT. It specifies CASSAEFGATILNSPLHF.

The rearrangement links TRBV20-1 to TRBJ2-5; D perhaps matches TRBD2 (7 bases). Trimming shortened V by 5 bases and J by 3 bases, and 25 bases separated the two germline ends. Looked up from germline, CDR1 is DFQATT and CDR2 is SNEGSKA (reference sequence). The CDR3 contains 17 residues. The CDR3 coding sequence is TGCAGTGCTCTGCCCTCCGTGCGAGGGGGGGAAAAAGAGACCCAGTACTTC. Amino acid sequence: CSALPSVRGGEKETQYF.

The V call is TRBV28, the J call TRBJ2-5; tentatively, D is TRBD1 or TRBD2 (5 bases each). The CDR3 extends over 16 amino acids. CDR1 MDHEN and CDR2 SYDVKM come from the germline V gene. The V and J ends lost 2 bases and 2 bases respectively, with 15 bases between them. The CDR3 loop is CASSLRDGGSQETQYF. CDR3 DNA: TGTGCCAGCAGTTTAAGGGACGGAGGATCTCAAGAGACCCAGTACTTC.

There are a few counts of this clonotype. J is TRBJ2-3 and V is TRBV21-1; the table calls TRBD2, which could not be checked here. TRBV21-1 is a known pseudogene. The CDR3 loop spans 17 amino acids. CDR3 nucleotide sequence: TGTGCCAGCGACCCTCTAGCGGGGGAGGATAACACAGATACGCAGTATTTT. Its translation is CASDPLAGEDNTDTQYF.

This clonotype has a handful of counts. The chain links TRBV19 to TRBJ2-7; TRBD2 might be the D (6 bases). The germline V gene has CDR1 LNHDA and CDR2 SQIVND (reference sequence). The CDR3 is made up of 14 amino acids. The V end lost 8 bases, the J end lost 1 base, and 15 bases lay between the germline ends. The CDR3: CASAAGPLSYEQYF. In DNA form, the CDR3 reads TGTGCCAGTGCCGCGGGACCGCTGTCCTACGAGCAGTACTTC.

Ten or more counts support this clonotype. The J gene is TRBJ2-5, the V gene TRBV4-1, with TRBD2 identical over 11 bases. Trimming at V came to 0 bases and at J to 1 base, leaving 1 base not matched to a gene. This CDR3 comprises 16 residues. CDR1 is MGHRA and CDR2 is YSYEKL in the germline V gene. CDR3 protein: CASSQDGTSGQETQYF. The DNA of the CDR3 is TGCGCCAGCAGCCAAGATGGGACTAGCGGCCAAGAGACCCAGTACTTC.

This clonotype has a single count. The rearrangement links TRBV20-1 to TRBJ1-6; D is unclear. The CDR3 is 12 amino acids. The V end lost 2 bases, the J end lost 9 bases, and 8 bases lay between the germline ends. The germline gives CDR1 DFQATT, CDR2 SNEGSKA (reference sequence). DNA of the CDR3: TGCAGTGCTAGAAGTTTGGTTTCACCCCTCCACTTT. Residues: CSARSLVSPLHF.

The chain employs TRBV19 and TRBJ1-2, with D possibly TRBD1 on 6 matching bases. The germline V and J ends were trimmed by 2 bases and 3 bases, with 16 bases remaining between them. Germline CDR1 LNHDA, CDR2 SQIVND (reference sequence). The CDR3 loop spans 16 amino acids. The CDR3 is CASSILGQSWHYGYTF. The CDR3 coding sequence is TGTGCCAGTAGTATACTTGGACAGAGCTGGCACTATGGCTACACCTTC.

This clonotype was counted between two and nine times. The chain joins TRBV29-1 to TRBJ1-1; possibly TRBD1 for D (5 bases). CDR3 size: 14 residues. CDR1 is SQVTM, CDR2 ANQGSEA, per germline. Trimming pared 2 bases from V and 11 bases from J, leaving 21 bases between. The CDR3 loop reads CSVEMAGRTLRAFF. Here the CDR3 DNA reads TGCAGCGTTGAAATGGCAGGGCGAACCCTCAGGGCTTTCTTT.